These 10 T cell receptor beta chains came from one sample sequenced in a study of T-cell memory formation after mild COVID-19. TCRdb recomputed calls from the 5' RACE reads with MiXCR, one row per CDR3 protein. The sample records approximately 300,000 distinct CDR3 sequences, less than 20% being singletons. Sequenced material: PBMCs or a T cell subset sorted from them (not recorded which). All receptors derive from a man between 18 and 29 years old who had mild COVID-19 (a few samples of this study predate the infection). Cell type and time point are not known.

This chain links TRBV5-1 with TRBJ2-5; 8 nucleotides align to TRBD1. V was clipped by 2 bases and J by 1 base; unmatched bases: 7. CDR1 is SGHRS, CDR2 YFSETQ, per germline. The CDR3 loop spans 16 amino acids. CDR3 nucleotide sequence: TGCGCCAGCAGCTTTTCTCCGACAGGGGTCCAAGAGACCCAGTACTTC. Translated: CASSFSPTGVQETQYF.

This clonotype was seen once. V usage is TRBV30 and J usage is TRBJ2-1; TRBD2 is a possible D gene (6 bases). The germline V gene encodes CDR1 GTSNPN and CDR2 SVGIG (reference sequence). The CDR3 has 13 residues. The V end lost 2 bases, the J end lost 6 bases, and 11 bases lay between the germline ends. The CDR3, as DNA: TGTGCCTGGAGTCACGGGGACTTCAATGAGCAGTTCTTC. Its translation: CAWSHGDFNEQFF. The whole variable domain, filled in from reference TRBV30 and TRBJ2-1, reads SQTIHQWPATLVQPVGSPLSLECTVEGTSNPNLYWYRQAAGRGLQLLFYSVGIGQISSEVPQNLSASRPQDRQFILSSKKLLLSDSGFYLCAWSHGDFNEQFFGPGTRLTVL.

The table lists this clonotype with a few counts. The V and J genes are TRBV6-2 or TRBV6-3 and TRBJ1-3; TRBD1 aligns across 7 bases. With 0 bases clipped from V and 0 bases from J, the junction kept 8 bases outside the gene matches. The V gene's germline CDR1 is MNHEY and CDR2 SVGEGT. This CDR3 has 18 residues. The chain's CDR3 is CASSYSGSGQTSGNTIYF. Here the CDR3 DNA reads TGTGCCAGCAGTTACTCGGGATCGGGACAGACCTCTGGAAACACCATATATTTT.

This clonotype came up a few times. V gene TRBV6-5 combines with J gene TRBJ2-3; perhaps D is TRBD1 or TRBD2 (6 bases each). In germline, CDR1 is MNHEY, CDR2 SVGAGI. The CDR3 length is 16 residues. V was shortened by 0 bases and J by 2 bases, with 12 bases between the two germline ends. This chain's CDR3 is CASSYSRGLDTDTQYF. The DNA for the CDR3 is TGTGCCAGCAGTTACTCCCGGGGGCTTGACACAGATACGCAGTATTTT.

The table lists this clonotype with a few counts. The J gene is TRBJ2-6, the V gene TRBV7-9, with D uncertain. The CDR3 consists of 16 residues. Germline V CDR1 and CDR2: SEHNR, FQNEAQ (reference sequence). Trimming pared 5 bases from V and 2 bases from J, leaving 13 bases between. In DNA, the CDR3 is TGTGCCAGCAGCGACAAGTCAGGCCCTGGGGCCAACGTCCTGACTTTC. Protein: CASSDKSGPGANVLTF. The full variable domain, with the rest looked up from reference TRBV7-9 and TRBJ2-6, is DTGVSQNPRHKITKRGQNVTFRCDPISEHNRLYWYRQTLGQGPEFLTYFQNEAQLEKSRLLSDRFSAERPKGSFSTLEIQRTEQGDSAMYLCASSDKSGPGANVLTFGAGSRLTVL.

CDR3: CASNQGTGELFF. The CDR3 nucleotides read TGCGCCAGCAATCAAGGCACCGGGGAGCTGTTTTTT. V gene TRBV5-1 combines with J gene TRBJ2-2; D is undetermined. The germline gives CDR1 SGHRS, CDR2 YFSETQ. The CDR3 runs to 12 residues. Between the trimmed V and J ends, which lost 6 bases and 4 bases, there was a span of 7 bases.

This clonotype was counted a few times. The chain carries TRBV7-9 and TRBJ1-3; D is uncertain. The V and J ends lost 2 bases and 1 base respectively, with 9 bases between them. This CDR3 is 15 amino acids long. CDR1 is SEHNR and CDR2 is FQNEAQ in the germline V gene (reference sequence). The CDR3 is CASSLWVPSGNTIYF. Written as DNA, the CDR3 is TGTGCCAGCAGCTTATGGGTCCCATCTGGAAACACCATATATTTT.

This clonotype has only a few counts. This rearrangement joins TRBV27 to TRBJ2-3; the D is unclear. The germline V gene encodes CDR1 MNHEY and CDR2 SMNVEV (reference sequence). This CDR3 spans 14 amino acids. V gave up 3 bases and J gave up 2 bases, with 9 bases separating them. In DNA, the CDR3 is TGTGCCAGCAGTTTGGCCTTATACACAGATACGCAGTATTTT. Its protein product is CASSLALYTDTQYF.

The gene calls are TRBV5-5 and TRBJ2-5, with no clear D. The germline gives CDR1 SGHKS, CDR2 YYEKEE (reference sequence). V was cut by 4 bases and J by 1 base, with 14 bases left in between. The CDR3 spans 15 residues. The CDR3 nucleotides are TGTGCCAGCAGCACCGATGGGCGTATCCAAGAGACCCAGTACTTC. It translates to CASSTDGRIQETQYF.

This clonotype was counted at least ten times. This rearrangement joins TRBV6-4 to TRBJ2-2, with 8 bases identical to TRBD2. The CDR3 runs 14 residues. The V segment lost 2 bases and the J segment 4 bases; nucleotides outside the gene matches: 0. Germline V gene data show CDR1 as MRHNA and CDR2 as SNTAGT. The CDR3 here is CASSDGTSTGELFF. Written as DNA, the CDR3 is TGTGCCAGCAGTGACGGGACTAGCACCGGGGAGCTGTTTTTT.